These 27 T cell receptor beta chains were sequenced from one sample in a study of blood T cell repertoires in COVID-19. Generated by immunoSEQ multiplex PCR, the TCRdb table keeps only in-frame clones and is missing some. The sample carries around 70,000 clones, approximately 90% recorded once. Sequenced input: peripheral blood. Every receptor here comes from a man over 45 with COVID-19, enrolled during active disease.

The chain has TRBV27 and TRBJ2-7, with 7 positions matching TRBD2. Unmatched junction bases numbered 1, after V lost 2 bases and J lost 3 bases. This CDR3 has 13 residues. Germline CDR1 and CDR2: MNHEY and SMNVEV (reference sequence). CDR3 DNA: TGTGCCAGCAGTTTAGCTAGCGGCTACGAGCAGTACTTC. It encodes CASSLASGYEQYF.

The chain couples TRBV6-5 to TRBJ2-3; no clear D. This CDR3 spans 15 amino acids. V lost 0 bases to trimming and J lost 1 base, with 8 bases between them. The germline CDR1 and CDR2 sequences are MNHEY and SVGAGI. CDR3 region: CASSYSSSGTDTQYF. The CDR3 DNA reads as TGTGCCAGCAGTTACTCGTCCAGCGGCACAGATACGCAGTATTTT.

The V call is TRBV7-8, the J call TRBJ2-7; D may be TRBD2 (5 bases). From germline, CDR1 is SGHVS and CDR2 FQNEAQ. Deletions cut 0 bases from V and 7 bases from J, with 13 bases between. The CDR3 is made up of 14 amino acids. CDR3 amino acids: CASSLALATGEQYV. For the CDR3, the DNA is TGTGCCAGCAGCTTAGCGTTAGCGACGGGGGAGCAGTACGTC.

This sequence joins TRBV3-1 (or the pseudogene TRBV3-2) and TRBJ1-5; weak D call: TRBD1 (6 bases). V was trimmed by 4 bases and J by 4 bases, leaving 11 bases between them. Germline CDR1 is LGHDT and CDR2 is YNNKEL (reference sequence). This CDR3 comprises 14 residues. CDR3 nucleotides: TGTGCCAGCAGCCTCGAGGGGGATAATCAGCCCCAGCATTTT. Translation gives CASSLEGDNQPQHF.

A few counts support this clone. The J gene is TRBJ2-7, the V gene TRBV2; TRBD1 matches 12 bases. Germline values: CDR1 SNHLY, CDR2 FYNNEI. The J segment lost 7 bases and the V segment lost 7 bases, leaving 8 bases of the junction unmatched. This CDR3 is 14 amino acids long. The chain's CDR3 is CASIQGQGAWEQYF. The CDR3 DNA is TGTGCCAGCATACAGGGACAGGGGGCATGGGAGCAGTACTTC.

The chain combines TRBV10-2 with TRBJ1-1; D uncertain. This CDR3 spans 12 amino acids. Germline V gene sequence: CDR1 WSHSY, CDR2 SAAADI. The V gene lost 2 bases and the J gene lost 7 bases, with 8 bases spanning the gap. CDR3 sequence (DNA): TGCGCCAGCAGTGAGGAAACGGGTGAAGCTTTCTTT. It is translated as CASSEETGEAFF.

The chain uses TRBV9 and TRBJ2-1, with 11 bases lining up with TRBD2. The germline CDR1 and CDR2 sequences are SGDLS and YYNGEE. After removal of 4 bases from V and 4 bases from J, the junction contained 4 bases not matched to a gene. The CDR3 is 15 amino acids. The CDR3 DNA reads TGTGCCAGCAGCAATACTAGCGGGAGTTACAATGAGCAGTTCTTC. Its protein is CASSNTSGSYNEQFF.

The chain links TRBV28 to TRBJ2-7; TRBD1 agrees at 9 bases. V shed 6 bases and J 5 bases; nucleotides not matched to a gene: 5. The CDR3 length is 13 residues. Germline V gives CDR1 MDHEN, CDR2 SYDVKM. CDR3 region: CASSYGTGNEQYF. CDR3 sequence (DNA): TGTGCCAGCAGCTACGGGACAGGGAACGAGCAGTACTTC.

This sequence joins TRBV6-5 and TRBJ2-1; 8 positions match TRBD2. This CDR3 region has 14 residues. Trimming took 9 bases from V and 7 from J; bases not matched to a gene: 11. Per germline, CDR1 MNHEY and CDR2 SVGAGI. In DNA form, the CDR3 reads TGTGCCAGTCGCAGCGGGAGTCGGGCAAATGAGCAGTTCTTC. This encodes CASRSGSRANEQFF.

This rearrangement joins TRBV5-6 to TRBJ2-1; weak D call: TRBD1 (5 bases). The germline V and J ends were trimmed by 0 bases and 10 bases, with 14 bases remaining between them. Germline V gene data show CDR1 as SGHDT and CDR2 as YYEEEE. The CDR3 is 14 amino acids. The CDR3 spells CASSLGLQGLEQFF. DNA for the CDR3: TGTGCCAGCAGCTTGGGACTCCAGGGTTTGGAGCAGTTCTTC.

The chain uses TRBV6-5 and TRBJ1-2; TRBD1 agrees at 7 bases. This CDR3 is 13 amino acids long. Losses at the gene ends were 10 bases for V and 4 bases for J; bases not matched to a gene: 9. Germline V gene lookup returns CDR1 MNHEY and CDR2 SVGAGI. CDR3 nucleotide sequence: TGTGCCATCTCGAGGGGGCGCGGCTATGGCTACACCTTC. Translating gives CAISRGRGYGYTF.

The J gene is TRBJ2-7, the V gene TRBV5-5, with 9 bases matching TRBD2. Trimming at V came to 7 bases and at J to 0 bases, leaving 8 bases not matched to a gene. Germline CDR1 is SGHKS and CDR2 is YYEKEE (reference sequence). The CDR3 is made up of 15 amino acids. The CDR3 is CASRWLAGSSYEQYF. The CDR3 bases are TGTGCCAGCCGTTGGCTAGCGGGAAGCTCCTACGAGCAGTACTTC.

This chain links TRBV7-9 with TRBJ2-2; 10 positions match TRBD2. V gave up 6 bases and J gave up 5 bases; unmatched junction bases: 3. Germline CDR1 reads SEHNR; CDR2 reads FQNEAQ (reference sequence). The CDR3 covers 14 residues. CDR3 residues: CASRSGRGTGELFF. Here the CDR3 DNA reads TGTGCCAGCAGAAGCGGGAGGGGGACCGGGGAGCTGTTTTTT. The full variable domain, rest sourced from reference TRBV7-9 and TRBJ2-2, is DTGVSQNPRHKITKRGQNVTFRCDPISEHNRLYWYRQTLGQGPEFLTYFQNEAQLEKSRLLSDRFSAERPKGSFSTLEIQRTEQGDSAMYLCASRSGRGTGELFFGEGSRLTVL.

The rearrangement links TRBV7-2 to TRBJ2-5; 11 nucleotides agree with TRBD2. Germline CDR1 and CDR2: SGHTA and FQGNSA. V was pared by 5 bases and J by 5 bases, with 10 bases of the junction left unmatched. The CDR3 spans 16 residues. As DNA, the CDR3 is TGTGCCAGCAGCCCCACTAGCGGGAGTATGGCGGAGACCCAGTACTTC. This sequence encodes CASSPTSGSMAETQYF.

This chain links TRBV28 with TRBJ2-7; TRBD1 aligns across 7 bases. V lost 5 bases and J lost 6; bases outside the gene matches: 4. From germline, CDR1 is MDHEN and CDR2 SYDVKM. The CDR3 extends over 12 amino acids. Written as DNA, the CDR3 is TGTGCCAGCAGTGTCGACAGGGTCGAGCAGTACTTC. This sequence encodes CASSVDRVEQYF.

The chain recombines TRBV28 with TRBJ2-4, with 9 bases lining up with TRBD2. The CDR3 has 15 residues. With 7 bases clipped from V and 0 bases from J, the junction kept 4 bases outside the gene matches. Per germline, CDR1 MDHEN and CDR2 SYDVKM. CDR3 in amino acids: CASTLAGLAKNIQYF. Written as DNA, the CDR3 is TGTGCCAGCACTCTAGCGGGACTAGCCAAAAACATTCAGTACTTC.

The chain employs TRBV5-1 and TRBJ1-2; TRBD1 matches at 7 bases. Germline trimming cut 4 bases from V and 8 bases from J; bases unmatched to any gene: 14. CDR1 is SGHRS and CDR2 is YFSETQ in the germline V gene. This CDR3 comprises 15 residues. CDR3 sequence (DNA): TGCGCCAGCAGCGAAACCGCTGAGGGGGCGTCGGGCTACACCTTC. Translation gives CASSETAEGASGYTF.

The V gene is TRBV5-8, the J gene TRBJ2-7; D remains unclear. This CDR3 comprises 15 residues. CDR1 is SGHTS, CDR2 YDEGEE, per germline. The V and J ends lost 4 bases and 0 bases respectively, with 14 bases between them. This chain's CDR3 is CASSPRLVASYEQYF. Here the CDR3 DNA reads TGTGCCAGCAGCCCCCGCTTAGTCGCCTCCTACGAGCAGTACTTC.

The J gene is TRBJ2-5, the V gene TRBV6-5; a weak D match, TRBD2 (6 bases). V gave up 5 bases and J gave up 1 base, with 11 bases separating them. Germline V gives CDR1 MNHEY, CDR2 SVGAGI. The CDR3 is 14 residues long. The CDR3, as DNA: TGTGCCAGCAGTCTTGAGCGGGTCCAAGAGACCCAGTACTTC. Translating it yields CASSLERVQETQYF.

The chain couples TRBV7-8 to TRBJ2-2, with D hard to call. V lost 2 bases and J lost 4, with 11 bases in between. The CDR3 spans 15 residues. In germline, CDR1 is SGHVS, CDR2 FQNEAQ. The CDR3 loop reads CASSLSSFSTGELFF. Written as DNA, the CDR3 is TGTGCCAGCAGCTTAAGTAGTTTCTCCACCGGGGAGCTGTTTTTT.

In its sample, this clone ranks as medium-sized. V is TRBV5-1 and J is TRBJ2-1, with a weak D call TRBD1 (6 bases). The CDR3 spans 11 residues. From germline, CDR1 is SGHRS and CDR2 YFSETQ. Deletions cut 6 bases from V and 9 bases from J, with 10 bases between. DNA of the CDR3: TGCGCCAGCAACCAGGGGAGTGAGCAGTTCTTC. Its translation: CASNQGSEQFF. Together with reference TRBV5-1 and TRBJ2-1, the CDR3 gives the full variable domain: KAGVTQTPRYLIKTRGQQVTLSCSPISGHRSVSWYQQTPGQGLQFLFEYFSETQRNKGNFPGRFSGRQFSNSRSEMNVSTLELGDSALYLCASNQGSEQFFGPGTRLTVL.

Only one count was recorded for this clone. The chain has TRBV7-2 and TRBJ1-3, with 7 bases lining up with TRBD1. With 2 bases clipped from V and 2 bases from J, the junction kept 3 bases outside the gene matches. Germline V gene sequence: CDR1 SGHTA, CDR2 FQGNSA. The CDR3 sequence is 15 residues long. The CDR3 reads CASSLLQGTGNTIYF. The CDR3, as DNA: TGTGCCAGCAGCTTACTACAGGGGACTGGAAACACCATATATTTT.

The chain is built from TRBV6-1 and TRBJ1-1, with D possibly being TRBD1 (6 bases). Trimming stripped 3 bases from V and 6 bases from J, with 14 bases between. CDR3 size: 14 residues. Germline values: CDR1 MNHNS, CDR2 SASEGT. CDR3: CASSDQGRGPEAFF. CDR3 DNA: TGTGCCAGCAGTGACCAGGGGCGGGGGCCTGAAGCTTTCTTT.

The CDR3 is CASGNTRIPGVGYNEQFF. In nucleotides, the CDR3 is TGTGCTAGTGGCAATACAAGGATACCGGGAGTGGGGTACAATGAGCAGTTCTTC. The chain employs TRBV12-5 and TRBJ2-1; a weak D match, TRBD2 (6 bases). Trimming stripped 6 bases from V and 4 bases from J, with 25 bases between. This CDR3 comprises 18 residues. In germline, CDR1 is LGHNT, CDR2 FRNRAP.

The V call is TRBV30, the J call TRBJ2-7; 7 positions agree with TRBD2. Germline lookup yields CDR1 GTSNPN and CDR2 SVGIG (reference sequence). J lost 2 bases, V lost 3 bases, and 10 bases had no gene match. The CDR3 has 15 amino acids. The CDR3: CAWSGSSGRTYEQYF. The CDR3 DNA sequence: TGTGCCTGGAGCGGTTCTAGCGGTAGGACCTACGAGCAGTACTTC.

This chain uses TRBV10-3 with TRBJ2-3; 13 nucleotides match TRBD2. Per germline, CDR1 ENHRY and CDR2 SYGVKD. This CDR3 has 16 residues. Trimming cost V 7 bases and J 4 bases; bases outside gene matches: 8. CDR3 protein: CAITNRGTSGADTQYF. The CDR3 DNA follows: TGTGCCATCACAAATAGAGGGACTAGCGGGGCAGATACGCAGTATTTT.

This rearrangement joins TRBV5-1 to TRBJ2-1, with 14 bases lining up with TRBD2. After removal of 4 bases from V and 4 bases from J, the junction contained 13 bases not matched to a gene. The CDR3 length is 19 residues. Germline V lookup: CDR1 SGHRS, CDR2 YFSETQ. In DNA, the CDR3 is TGCGCCAGCAGCACTCAACCGGGACTAGCGGGAGTAGGGTACAATGAGCAGTTCTTC. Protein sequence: CASSTQPGLAGVGYNEQFF.